This T cell receptor beta chain was obtained from a study of blood T cell repertoires in COVID-19. Study-level background: Acute-phase and convalescent COVID-19 samples originated in the United States, Italy and Spain.

Per the study methods: Estimation of nucleated cell counts was performed using reference gene primer amplification. Sequencing was performed with immunoSEQ multiplex PCR; in TCRdb, only in-frame clones are kept and a portion is missing. The D gene and trimming were derived from the DNA, and the V and J assignments and clone size from that table. The sample lists about 59,000 clones, 75% to 85% occurring once. The sequence was collected from a man aged 55-75 years with acute or convalescent COVID-19. The sequenced sample consisted of peripheral blood.

CDR3 sequence (DNA): TGTGCCAGCAGTTATCCAGGGTCCGCGGATGAGCAGTTCTTC. This translates into CASSYPGSADEQFF. V is TRBV6-6 and J is TRBJ2-1; D is possibly TRBD1 (5 bases). This CDR3 has 14 residues. V lost 3 bases to trimming and J lost 8 bases, with 14 bases between them. Per germline, CDR1 MNHNY and CDR2 SVGAGI (reference sequence).